This is a list of T cell receptor beta chains from one sample in a study of blood T cell repertoires in COVID-19. Data came from immunoSEQ multiplex PCR; TCRdb stores just in-frame clones and leaves some out. The sample includes under 200,000 clones, about 88% of them seen just once. The sequencing input was peripheral blood. The receptors originated from a man in his late teens or twenties with acute or convalescent COVID-19. Both conserved end residues are part of each CDR3. The order of the fields is V gene, J gene, D gene, clone size, CDR3 DNA, CDR3 protein. The D gene is left open where the match is weak. Some rows mark clone size as missing; the rest say once, few, many or name a class of expanded clone.

>TRBV10-3|TRBJ2-1|TRBD2|NA
TGTGCCATCAGTGGGCTAGCGGACTACAATGAGCAGTTCTTC
CAISGLADYNEQFF
>TRBV5-1|TRBJ1-5|NA|NA
TGCGCCAGCAGCTTGGGAACAGTTAGCAATCAGCCCCAGCATTTT
CASSLGTVSNQPQHF
>TRBV5-4|TRBJ2-5|NA|NA
TGTGCCAGCAGCTTGGTCTCCGGCAGGGTCCCTAAGGAGACCCAGTACTTC
CASSLVSGRVPKETQYF
>TRBV2|TRBJ2-3|NA|NA
TGTGCCAGCCATTCACTAGGAGCAGATACGCAGTATTTT
CASHSLGADTQYF
>TRBV30|TRBJ2-7|NA|NA
TGTGCCTGGAGTAAGGACTCGACCTACGAGCAGTACTTC
CAWSKDSTYEQYF
>TRBV6-4|TRBJ1-6|TRBD1|NA
TGTGCCAGCAGTATACAGGGGACCAATTCACCCCTCCACTTT
CASSIQGTNSPLHF
>TRBV6-5|TRBJ1-4|TRBD1|NA
TGTGCCAGCAGTTCAGGGGACAGGGCTAATGAAAAACTGTTTTTT
CASSSGDRANEKLFF
>TRBV7-9|TRBJ1-3|TRBD1|NA
TGTGCCAGCAGCCCTACAGGGGACCCGATTGGAAACACCATATATTTT
CASSPTGDPIGNTIYF
>TRBV28|TRBJ2-2|NA|NA
TGTGCCAGCCTAAGGGGGAGTTACACCGGGGAGCTGTTTTTT
CASLRGSYTGELFF
>TRBV2|TRBJ1-5|TRBD1|NA
TGTGCCAGCAGTGTCGTCGGACAGGGGGACAATCAGCCCCAGCATTTT
CASSVVGQGDNQPQHF
>TRBV19|TRBJ2-3|NA|NA
TGTGCCACCCAGGACTACTTCAACACAGATACGCAGTATTTT
CATQDYFNTDTQYF
>TRBV2|TRBJ2-5|NA|NA
TGTGCCAGCGAACAGCAGGAGACCCAGTACTTC
CASEQQETQYF
>TRBV30|TRBJ2-7|NA|NA
TGTGCCTGTCAAGACAACTACGAGCAGTACTTC
CACQDNYEQYF
>TRBV7-2|TRBJ1-2|NA|NA
TGTGCCAGCAGCGCTACACAGGGTGTAGATGGCTACACCTTC
CASSATQGVDGYTF
>TRBV5-1|TRBJ2-3|NA|NA
TGCGCCAGCAGCAGGGCGGGGCCCAGCACAGATACGCAGTATTTT
CASSRAGPSTDTQYF
>TRBV5-6|TRBJ1-6|NA|few
TGTGCCAGCAGCCCACCCTCCGGGGATAATTCACCCCTCCACTTT
CASSPPSGDNSPLHF
>TRBV25-1|TRBJ1-2|NA|once
TGTGCCAGCAGTGAATCGACAGTGACGAGCCACTATGGCTACACCTTC
CASSESTVTSHYGYTF
>TRBV6-1|TRBJ2-3|NA|NA
TGTGCCAGCAGTGAAGTGCCAGGGTCAGATACGCAGTATTTT
CASSEVPGSDTQYF
>TRBV5-4|TRBJ2-1|NA|few
TGTGCCAGCAGCTTGGGAAGGGATCGGGATGGTGAGCAGTTCTTC
CASSLGRDRDGEQFF
>TRBV19|TRBJ1-1|NA|NA
TGTGCCAGTAGTATCTGGCAGGTGAACACTGAAGCTTTCTTT
CASSIWQVNTEAFF
>TRBV7-7|TRBJ2-1|NA|NA
TGTGCCAGCAGCCCCCGGGACACGGCCTACAATGAGCAGTTCTTC
CASSPRDTAYNEQFF
>TRBV10-1|TRBJ2-2|TRBD1|NA
TGCGCCAGCAGTGACCCCGGGACAGGGGCGCCGGGCACCGGGGAGCTGTTTTTT
CASSDPGTGAPGTGELFF
>TRBV5-1|TRBJ2-2|NA|NA
TGCGCCAGCAGCGGAGACAGAAACACCGGGGAGCTGTTTTTT
CASSGDRNTGELFF
>TRBV6-5|TRBJ1-6|TRBD1|NA
TGTGCCAGCGGGGGACAGGGAAGTTCACCCCTCCACTTT
CASGGQGSSPLHF
>TRBV6-5|TRBJ1-4|NA|NA
TGTGCCAGCAGTCTCCGCGGGAATAATGAAAAACTGTTTTTT
CASSLRGNNEKLFF
>TRBV5-1|TRBJ2-4|TRBD1|NA
TGCGCCAGCAGCCCAGGGGGTTCCAAAAACATTCAGTACTTC
CASSPGGSKNIQYF
>TRBV5-1|TRBJ1-4|NA|few
TGCGCCAGCAGACCAGGGACAACTAATGAAAAACTGTTTTTT
CASRPGTTNEKLFF